This entry is about one T cell receptor beta chain. Assay used: immunoSEQ multiplex PCR; TCRdb lists only in-frame clones, some missing. The data hold more than 100,000 clones, with 75% to 90% observed a single time. The data were taken from a study of blood T cell repertoires in COVID-19. The CDR3 loop spans 16 amino acids. Per germline, CDR1 SEHNR and CDR2 FQNEAQ (reference sequence). Trimming stripped 1 base from V and 3 bases from J, with 15 bases between. This sequence originates from a man aged 45-60 years with active COVID-19. The sample was peripheral blood. The chain links TRBV7-9 to TRBJ1-2, with D possibly being TRBD1 (5 bases). DNA of the CDR3: TGTGCCAGCAGCTTAGTCTACAGGAATCTGGACTATGGCTACACCTTC. It codes for CASSLVYRNLDYGYTF.